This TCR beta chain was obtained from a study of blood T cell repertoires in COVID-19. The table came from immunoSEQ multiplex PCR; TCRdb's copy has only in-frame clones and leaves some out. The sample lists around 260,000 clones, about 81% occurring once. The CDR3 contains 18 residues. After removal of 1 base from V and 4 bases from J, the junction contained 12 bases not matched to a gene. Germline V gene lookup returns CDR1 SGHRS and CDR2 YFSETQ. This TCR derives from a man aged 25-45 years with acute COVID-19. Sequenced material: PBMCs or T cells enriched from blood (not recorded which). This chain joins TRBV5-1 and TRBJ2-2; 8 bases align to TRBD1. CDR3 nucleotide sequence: TGCGCCAGCAGCTTGTGGCCAGGACAGGGATTATTCACCGGGGAGCTGTTTTTT. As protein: CASSLWPGQGLFTGELFF.